This T cell receptor (beta chain) was found in a study of T cell changes during pregnancy in multiple sclerosis. V lost 0 bases and J lost 4, with 10 bases in between. This CDR3 region has 15 residues. The germline V gene has CDR1 KGHSH and CDR2 LQKENI. Sequencing was performed with immunoSEQ multiplex PCR; in TCRdb, only in-frame clones are kept and a portion is missing. The table includes under 40,000 clones, about nine tenths detected once. The chain uses TRBV18 and TRBJ1-3; D remains unclear. Material: peripheral blood, obtained in the second trimester of pregnancy. This sequence originates from a female donor in good health, enrolled as a control in a pregnancy study. The CDR3 sequence: CASSPPMLEGNTIYF. The DNA for the CDR3 is TGTGCCAGCTCACCACCCATGCTCGAGGGAAACACCATATATTTT.